Shown below are 25 T cell receptor beta chains from a single sample sequenced in a study of blood T cell repertoires in COVID-19. Using immunoSEQ multiplex PCR, the repertoire was profiled, and TCRdb retains in-frame clones only, with some absent. The sample yields about 150,000 clones, 85% to 90% seen once. Input material: peripheral blood. These receptors were collected from a woman between 50 and 59 years old with active or convalescent COVID-19.

The chain is built from TRBV5-1 and TRBJ2-7, with no clear D. V was clipped by 2 bases and J by 3 bases, with 24 bases between them. Germline values: CDR1 SGHRS, CDR2 YFSETQ. This CDR3 is 18 amino acids long. The CDR3 DNA is TGCGCCAGCAGCTTTAGGAGCGTTTCGACCTCCGTTGGCTACGAGCAGTACTTC. Amino acid sequence: CASSFRSVSTSVGYEQYF.

The chain is built from TRBV7-9 and TRBJ1-5; perhaps TRBD1 as D (5 bases). The CDR3 has 16 residues. The germline V gene has CDR1 SEHNR and CDR2 FQNEAQ (reference sequence). V dropped 2 bases and J dropped 1 base, with 12 bases sitting between them. Here the CDR3 reads CASSLSGGGSNQPQHF. Written as DNA, the CDR3 is TGTGCCAGCAGCTTAAGTGGCGGGGGAAGCAATCAGCCCCAGCATTTT.

V gene TRBV19 combines with J gene TRBJ2-7; D remains ambiguous. The CDR3 sequence is 13 residues long. V was clipped by 6 bases and J by 3 bases, with 12 bases between them. Germline V gene data show CDR1 as LNHDA and CDR2 as SQIVND (reference sequence). Here the CDR3 reads CASSLGSYYEQYF. The CDR3, as DNA: TGTGCCAGTAGCCTCGGGTCTTACTACGAGCAGTACTTC. Together with reference TRBV19 and TRBJ2-7, the CDR3 gives the full variable domain: DGGITQSPKYLFRKEGQNVTLSCEQNLNHDAMYWYRQDPGQGLRLIYYSQIVNDFQKGDIAEGYSVSREKKESFPLTVTSAQKNPTAFYLCASSLGSYYEQYFGPGTRLTVT.

The chain employs TRBV6-5 and TRBJ2-1; D not resolved. The V gene's germline CDR1 is MNHEY and CDR2 SVGAGI. The V and J ends lost 0 bases and 8 bases respectively, with 17 bases between them. The CDR3 runs 16 residues. The chain's CDR3 is CASSYSRSTDAYEQFF. As DNA, the CDR3 is TGTGCCAGCAGTTACTCGAGGAGCACGGATGCCTATGAGCAGTTCTTC.

The chain has TRBV28 and TRBJ1-2; 9 bases fit TRBD1. Trimming took 3 bases from V and 7 from J; bases not matched to a gene: 6. The CDR3 contains 14 residues. The germline CDR1 and CDR2 sequences are MDHEN and SYDVKM. The CDR3 reads CASSLNRGLGGYTF. DNA of the CDR3: TGTGCCAGCAGTTTGAACAGGGGGCTGGGTGGCTACACCTTC.

V gene TRBV5-1 combines with J gene TRBJ2-7; 11 bases map to TRBD2. The CDR3 extends over 15 amino acids. Germline V gene lookup returns CDR1 SGHRS and CDR2 YFSETQ. V lost 4 bases, J lost 3 bases, and 6 bases stayed unmatched. In nucleotides, the CDR3 is TGCGCCAGCAGCGCTTTCGGGACTAGCGGCTACGAGCAGTACTTC. Translating it yields CASSAFGTSGYEQYF.

The V and J genes are TRBV19 and TRBJ1-5; TRBD1 aligns across 7 bases. The junction had 8 bases not matched to a gene; V was cut back by 5 bases and J by 4 bases. Germline V CDR1 and CDR2: LNHDA, SQIVND (reference sequence). This CDR3 spans 15 amino acids. The CDR3 coding sequence is TGTGCCAGTAGTTACACTACAGGGGTGAATCAGCCCCAGCATTTT. Its translation: CASSYTTGVNQPQHF.

This chain joins TRBV6-1 and TRBJ2-4; tentative D call: TRBD2 (5 bases). Germline assignment: CDR1 MNHNS and CDR2 SASEGT. Trimming took 1 base from V and 8 from J, leaving 15 bases between them. CDR3 length equals 15 residues. This CDR3 reads CASSEGEVRRDIQYF. The CDR3 nucleotides read TGTGCCAGCAGTGAAGGAGAGGTCCGGCGGGACATTCAGTACTTC.

The table lists this clone with a count of one. V usage is TRBV18 and J usage is TRBJ1-3; 9 bases agree with TRBD1. The CDR3 runs to 17 residues. J was trimmed by 2 bases and V by 0 bases; bases with no gene match: 5. Per germline, CDR1 KGHSH and CDR2 LQKENI. DNA for the CDR3: TGTGCCAGCTCACCACCGTCCAGGACAGGGGCTGGAAACACCATATATTTT. This sequence encodes CASSPPSRTGAGNTIYF.

The chain carries TRBV7-9 and TRBJ1-6, with 8 bases identical to TRBD1. Germline assignment: CDR1 SEHNR and CDR2 FQNEAQ (reference sequence). Trimming removed 5 bases from V and 2 bases from J; junction bases left unmatched: 5. This CDR3 region has 16 residues. The CDR3 DNA sequence: TGTGCCAGCAGCCAGGGGGCGACGACCTATAATTCACCCCTCCACTTT. Its protein product is CASSQGATTYNSPLHF.

The rearrangement joins TRBV7-2 to TRBJ2-7, with TRBD1 matching over 7 bases. The V gene's germline CDR1 is SGHTA and CDR2 FQGNSA. The V segment lost 5 bases and the J segment 3 bases; nucleotides outside the gene matches: 7. The CDR3 has 14 residues. Here the CDR3 DNA reads TGTGCCAGCAGCCAGCGACAGGGTAACTACGAGCAGTACTTC. Protein: CASSQRQGNYEQYF.

The chain joins TRBV18 to TRBJ2-3; no reliable D call. From germline, CDR1 is KGHSH and CDR2 LQKENI. There are 13 residues in the CDR3. The ends were cut back, 3 bases at V and 3 bases at J, with 7 bases in the middle. Here the CDR3 reads CASSPTRTDTQYF. The CDR3 DNA is TGTGCCAGCTCACCGACTCGGACAGATACGCAGTATTTT.

CDR3 protein: CASSYQASSEQYF. As DNA, the CDR3 is TGTGCCAGCAGTTACCAAGCTAGCTCCGAGCAGTACTTC. The V and J genes are TRBV6-2 or TRBV6-3 and TRBJ2-7; D is possibly TRBD2 (5 bases). Trimming left V 2 bases short and J 6 bases short, with 11 bases between. This CDR3 contains 13 residues. Germline loops: CDR1 MNHEY, CDR2 SVGEGT.

CDR3 nucleotide sequence: TGTGCTAGTGGCACAGGGCGCGAGCAGTACTTC. Amino acid sequence: CASGTGREQYF. The rearrangement uses TRBV12-5 and TRBJ2-7, with D perhaps matching TRBD1 (6 bases). Germline CDR1 and CDR2: LGHNT and FRNRAP. This CDR3 is 11 amino acids long. Between the trimmed V and J ends, which lost 6 bases and 6 bases, there was a span of 9 bases. Supplemented by reference TRBV12-5 and TRBJ2-7, the full variable domain reads DARVTQTPRHKVTEMGQEVTMRCQPILGHNTVFWYRQTMMQGLELLAYFRNRAPLDDSGMPKDRFSAEMPDATLATLKIQPSEPRDSAVYFCASGTGREQYFGPGTRLTVT.

V usage is TRBV6-1 and J usage is TRBJ2-1, with a tentative D call TRBD1 (6 bases). Per germline, CDR1 MNHNS and CDR2 SASEGT. V shed 4 bases and J shed 4 bases, with 23 bases lying between them. The CDR3 extends over 18 amino acids. The CDR3 spells CASSGTGTLERWYNEQFF. The CDR3 DNA reads TGTGCCAGCAGTGGCACCGGGACACTAGAACGTTGGTACAATGAGCAGTTCTTC.

V usage is TRBV6-1 and J usage is TRBJ1-2; TRBD1 might be the D (6 bases). CDR3 size: 13 residues. The V gene's germline CDR1 is MNHNS and CDR2 SASEGT. Trimming removed 2 bases at V and 8 bases at J, with 12 bases between. In nucleotides, the CDR3 is TGTGCCAGCAGTGAATCCAGGGGCCGAGGCTACACCTTC. The encoded protein is CASSESRGRGYTF.

The chain links TRBV9 to TRBJ1-4; 9 nucleotides align to TRBD1. The germline V gene encodes CDR1 SGDLS and CDR2 YYNGEE. With 4 bases clipped from V and 8 bases from J, the junction kept 12 bases outside the gene matches. The CDR3 loop spans 16 amino acids. The CDR3 nucleotides read TGTGCCAGCAGCCCCCTTCTACAGGGGGCCCGGGAAAAACTGTTTTTT. Translating it yields CASSPLLQGAREKLFF.

The rearrangement links TRBV30 to TRBJ2-7, with 8 bases lining up with TRBD2. CDR3 length equals 15 residues. Germline lookup yields CDR1 GTSNPN and CDR2 SVGIG (reference sequence). V dropped 2 bases and J dropped 5; count of bases not matched to a gene: 11. Here the CDR3 DNA reads TGTGCCTGGAGTTTTACGGGGACTAGGTCGAACGAGCAGTACTTC. It specifies CAWSFTGTRSNEQYF.

The chain links TRBV10-1 to TRBJ2-3; D perhaps matches TRBD2 (5 bases). Trimming stripped 0 bases from V and 4 bases from J, with 23 bases between. This CDR3 spans 19 amino acids. In germline, CDR1 is WNHNN, CDR2 SYGVQD (reference sequence). The CDR3 nucleotides read TGCGCCAGCAGTGAGTCGATAGTTCAGACGGGGTTCAAGTCAGATACGCAGTATTTT. Translated: CASSESIVQTGFKSDTQYF.

The rearrangement uses TRBV2 and TRBJ1-4; D not resolved. V lost 6 bases to trimming and J lost 0 bases, with 8 bases between them. Germline CDR1 reads SNHLY; CDR2 reads FYNNEI. This CDR3 region has 14 residues. This CDR3 is CASRQQPTNEKLFF. The CDR3 DNA reads TGTGCCAGCAGACAGCAGCCAACTAATGAAAAACTGTTTTTT.

The genes are TRBV6-4 and TRBJ2-1, with 8 bases aligning to TRBD2. Trimming took 5 bases from V and 5 from J; bases not matched to a gene: 11. From germline, CDR1 is MRHNA and CDR2 SNTAGT. This CDR3 is 16 amino acids long. Here the CDR3 reads CASSRTSLRPDNEQFF. CDR3 coding DNA: TGTGCCAGCAGTCGGACTAGCCTCCGACCCGACAATGAGCAGTTCTTC.

The table lists this clone with a count of one. The gene calls are TRBV7-2 and TRBJ2-7; maybe TRBD2 (6 bases). The germline V gene encodes CDR1 SGHTA and CDR2 FQGNSA. This CDR3 is 15 amino acids long. V gave up 1 base and J gave up 3 bases, with 13 bases separating them. CDR3 sequence: CASSLVSRGIYEQYF. The CDR3 DNA follows: TGTGCCAGCAGCTTAGTAAGTCGGGGGATCTACGAGCAGTACTTC.

The chain is built from TRBV28 and TRBJ1-2; 11 bases agree with TRBD1. Germline V lookup: CDR1 MDHEN, CDR2 SYDVKM. This CDR3 comprises 14 residues. The junction had 4 bases not matched to a gene; V was cut back by 6 bases and J by 4 bases. The CDR3: CASSGTGGGYGYTF. The CDR3 bases are TGTGCCAGCAGCGGGACAGGGGGGGGCTATGGCTACACCTTC.

The chain uses TRBV2 and TRBJ1-2, with D perhaps TRBD1 (5 bases). Per germline, CDR1 SNHLY and CDR2 FYNNEI. CDR3 length: 13 amino acids. Trimming removed 7 bases at V and 6 bases at J, with 15 bases between. CDR3 amino acids: CASNSEGAHGYTF. The CDR3 bases are TGTGCCAGCAATTCGGAAGGGGCACATGGCTACACCTTC.

The chain recombines TRBV6-2 or TRBV6-3 with TRBJ1-2, with 10 bases that match TRBD1. CDR1 and CDR2 from the germline V gene are MNHEY and SVGEGT. This CDR3 contains 14 residues. Trimming removed 6 bases from V and 7 bases from J; junction bases left unmatched: 8. Here the CDR3 reads CASSNRDRGSGYTF. CDR3 sequence (DNA): TGTGCCAGCAGCAACCGGGACAGGGGAAGTGGCTACACCTTC.